A single T cell receptor (beta chain) is shown here with its context. Libraries were prepared by immunoSEQ multiplex PCR; TCRdb keeps only in-frame clonotypes and omits some of them. The sample yields around 120,000 clones, approximately 91% seen once. The sample is drawn from a study of PD-1 blockade in mismatch repair-deficient tumors. Across the whole study: Enrolled 2013-2016, patients had progressing, pretreated mismatch repair-deficient cancers of 11 to 13 types.

The ends were cut back, 2 bases at V and 2 bases at J, with 6 bases in the middle. The CDR3 sequence is 13 residues long. The germline gives CDR1 KGHSH, CDR2 LQKENI. The sequence was collected from an adult with mismatch repair-deficient cancer. The sequenced sample was peripheral blood, obtained approximately 71 weeks after starting pembrolizumab. The rearrangement uses TRBV18 and TRBJ1-1; D unresolved. The CDR3 spells CASSPGSNTEAFF. DNA for the CDR3: TGTGCCAGCTCACCAGGCTCCAACACTGAAGCTTTCTTT.